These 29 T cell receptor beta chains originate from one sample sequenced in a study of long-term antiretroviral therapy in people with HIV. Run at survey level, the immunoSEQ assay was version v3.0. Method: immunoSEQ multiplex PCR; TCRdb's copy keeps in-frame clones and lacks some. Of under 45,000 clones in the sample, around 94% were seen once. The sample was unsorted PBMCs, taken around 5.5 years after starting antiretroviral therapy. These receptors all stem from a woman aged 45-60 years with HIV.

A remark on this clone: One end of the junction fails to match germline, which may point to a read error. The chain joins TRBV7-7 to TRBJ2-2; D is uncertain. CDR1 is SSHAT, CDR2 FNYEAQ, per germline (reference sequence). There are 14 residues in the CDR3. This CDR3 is CASSLRLYTGELFF. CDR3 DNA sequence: TGTGCTAGCAGCTTAAGGCTATACACCGGGGAGCTGTTTTTT.

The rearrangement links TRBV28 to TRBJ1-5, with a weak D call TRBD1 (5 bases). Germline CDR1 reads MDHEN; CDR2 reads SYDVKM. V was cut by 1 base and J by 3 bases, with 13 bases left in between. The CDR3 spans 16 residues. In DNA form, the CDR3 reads TGTGCCAGCAGTTTATACGCAGGGCATCTCAATCAGCCCCAGCATTTT. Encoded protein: CASSLYAGHLNQPQHF.

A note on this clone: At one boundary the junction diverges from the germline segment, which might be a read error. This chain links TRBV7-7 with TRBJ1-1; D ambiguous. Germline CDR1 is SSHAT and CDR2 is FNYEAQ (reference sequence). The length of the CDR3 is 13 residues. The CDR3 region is CASSLGHNTEAFF. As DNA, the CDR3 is TGTGCTAGCAGCTTAGGTCATAACACTGAAGCTTTCTTT.

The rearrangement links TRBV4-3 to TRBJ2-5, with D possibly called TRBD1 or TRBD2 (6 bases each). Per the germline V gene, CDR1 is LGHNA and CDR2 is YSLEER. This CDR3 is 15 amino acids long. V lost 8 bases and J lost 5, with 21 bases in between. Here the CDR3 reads CASLSGGPRWETQYF. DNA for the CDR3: TGCGCCAGCCTCTCCGGGGGCCCCCGGTGGGAGACCCAGTACTTC.

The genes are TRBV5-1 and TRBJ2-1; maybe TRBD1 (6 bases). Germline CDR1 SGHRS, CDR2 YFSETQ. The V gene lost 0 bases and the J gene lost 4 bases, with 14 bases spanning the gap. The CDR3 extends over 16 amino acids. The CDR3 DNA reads TGCGCCAGCAGCTTGGACCCCGGAAGGGGGTACAATGAGCAGTTCTTC. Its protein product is CASSLDPGRGYNEQFF.

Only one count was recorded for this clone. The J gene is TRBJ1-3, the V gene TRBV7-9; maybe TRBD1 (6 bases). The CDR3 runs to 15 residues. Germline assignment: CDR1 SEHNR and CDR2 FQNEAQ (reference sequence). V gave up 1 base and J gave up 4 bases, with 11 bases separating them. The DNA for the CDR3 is TGTGCCAGCAGCTTAGGGACAGCTTTAGGAAACACCATATATTTT. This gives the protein CASSLGTALGNTIYF.

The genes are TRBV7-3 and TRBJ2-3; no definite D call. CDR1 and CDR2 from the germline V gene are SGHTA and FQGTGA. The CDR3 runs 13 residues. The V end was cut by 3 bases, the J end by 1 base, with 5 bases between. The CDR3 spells CASSFDGTDTQYF. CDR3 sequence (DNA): TGTGCCAGCAGCTTCGACGGCACAGATACGCAGTATTTT.

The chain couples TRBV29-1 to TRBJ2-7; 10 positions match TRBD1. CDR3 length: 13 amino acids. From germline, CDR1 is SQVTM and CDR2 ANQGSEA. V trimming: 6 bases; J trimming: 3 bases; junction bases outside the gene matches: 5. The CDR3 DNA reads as TGCAGCGTCACCGGGACAGGGGTCTACGAGCAGTACTTC. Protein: CSVTGTGVYEQYF.

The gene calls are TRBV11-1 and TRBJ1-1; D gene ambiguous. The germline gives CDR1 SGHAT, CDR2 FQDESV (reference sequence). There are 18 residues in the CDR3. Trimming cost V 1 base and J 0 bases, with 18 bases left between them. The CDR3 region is CASSLGAAAGSMNTEAFF. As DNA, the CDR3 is TGTGCCAGCAGCTTAGGCGCGGCGGCGGGCTCCATGAACACTGAAGCTTTCTTT.

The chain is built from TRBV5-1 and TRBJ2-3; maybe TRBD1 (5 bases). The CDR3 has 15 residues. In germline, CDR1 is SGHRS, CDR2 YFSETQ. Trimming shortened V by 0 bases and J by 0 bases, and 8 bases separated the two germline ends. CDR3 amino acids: CASSLDAGSTDTQYF. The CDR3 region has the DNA TGCGCCAGCAGCTTGGACGCAGGGAGCACAGATACGCAGTATTTT.

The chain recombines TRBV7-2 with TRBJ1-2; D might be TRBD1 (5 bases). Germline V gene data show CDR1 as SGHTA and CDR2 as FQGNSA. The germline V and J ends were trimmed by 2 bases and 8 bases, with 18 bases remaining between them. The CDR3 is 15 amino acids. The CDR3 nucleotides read TGTGCCAGCAGCTTACCGGGGCGAGGTTCGGGGGGCTACACCTTC. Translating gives CASSLPGRGSGGYTF.

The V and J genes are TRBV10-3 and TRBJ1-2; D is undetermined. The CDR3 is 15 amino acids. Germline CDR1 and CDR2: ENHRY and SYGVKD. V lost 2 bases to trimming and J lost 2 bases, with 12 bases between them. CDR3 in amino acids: CAISEMSGANYGYTF. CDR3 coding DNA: TGTGCCATCAGTGAGATGAGCGGAGCAAACTATGGCTACACCTTC.

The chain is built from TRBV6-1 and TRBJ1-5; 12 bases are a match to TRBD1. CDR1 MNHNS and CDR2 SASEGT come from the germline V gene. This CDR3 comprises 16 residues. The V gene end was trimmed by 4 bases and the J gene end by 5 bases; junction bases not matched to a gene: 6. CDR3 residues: CASSGGTGGGDQPQHF. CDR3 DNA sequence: TGTGCCAGCAGTGGGGGGACAGGGGGCGGCGATCAGCCCCAGCATTTT.

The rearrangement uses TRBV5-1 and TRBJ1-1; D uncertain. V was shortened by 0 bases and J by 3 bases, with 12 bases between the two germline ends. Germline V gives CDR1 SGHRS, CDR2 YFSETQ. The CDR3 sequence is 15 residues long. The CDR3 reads CASSLARSEYTEAFF. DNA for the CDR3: TGCGCCAGCAGCTTGGCCCGCTCGGAGTACACTGAAGCTTTCTTT.

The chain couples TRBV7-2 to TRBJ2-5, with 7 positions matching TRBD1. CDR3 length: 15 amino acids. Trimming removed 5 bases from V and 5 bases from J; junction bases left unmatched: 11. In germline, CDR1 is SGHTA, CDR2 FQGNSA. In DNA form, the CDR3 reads TGTGCCAGCAGCGCAGGGGGTTCCCTTGGGGAGACCCAGTACTTC. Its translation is CASSAGGSLGETQYF.

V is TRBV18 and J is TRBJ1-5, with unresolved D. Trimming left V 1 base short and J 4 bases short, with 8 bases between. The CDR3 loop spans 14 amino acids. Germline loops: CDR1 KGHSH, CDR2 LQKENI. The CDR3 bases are TGTGCCAGCTCACCACTCCCGGGGAATCAGCCCCAGCATTTT. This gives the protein CASSPLPGNQPQHF.

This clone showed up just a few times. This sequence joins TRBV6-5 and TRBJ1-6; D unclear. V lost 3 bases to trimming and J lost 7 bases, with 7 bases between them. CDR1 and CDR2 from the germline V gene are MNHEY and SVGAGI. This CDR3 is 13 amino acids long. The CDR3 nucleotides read TGTGCCAGCAGTTATTCGGGGAATTCACCCCTCCACTTT. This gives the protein CASSYSGNSPLHF.

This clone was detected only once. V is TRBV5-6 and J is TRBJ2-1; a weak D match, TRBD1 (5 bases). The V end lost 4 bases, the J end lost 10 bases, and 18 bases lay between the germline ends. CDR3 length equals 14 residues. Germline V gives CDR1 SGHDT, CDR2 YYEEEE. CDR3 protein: CASSKAPRANEQFF. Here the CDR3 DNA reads TGTGCCAGCAGCAAAGCGCCCAGGGCTAACGAGCAGTTCTTC.

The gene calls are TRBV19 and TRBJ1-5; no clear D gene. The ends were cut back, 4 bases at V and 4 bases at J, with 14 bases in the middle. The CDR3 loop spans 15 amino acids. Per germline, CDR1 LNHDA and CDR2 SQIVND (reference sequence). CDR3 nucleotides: TGTGCCAGTAGTACAGCGGGAGAAGCGAATCAGCCCCAGCATTTT. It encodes CASSTAGEANQPQHF.

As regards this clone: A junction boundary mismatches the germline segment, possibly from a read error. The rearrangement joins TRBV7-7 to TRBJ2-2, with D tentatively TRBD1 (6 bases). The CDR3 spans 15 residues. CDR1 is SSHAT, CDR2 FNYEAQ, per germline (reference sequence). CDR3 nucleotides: TGTGCTAGCAGCCCCGAGGGGGCGAACACCGGGGAGCTGTTTTTT. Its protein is CASSPEGANTGELFF.

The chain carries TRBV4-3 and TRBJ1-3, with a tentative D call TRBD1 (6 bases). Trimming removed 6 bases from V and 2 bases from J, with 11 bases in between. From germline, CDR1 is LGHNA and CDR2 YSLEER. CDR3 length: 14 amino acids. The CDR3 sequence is CASSHTGPGNTIYF. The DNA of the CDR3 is TGCGCCAGCAGTCACACAGGGCCTGGAAACACCATATATTTT.

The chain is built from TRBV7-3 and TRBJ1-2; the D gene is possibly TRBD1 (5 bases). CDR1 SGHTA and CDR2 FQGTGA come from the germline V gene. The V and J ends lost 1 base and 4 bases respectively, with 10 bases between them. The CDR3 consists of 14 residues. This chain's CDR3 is CASSLSGDSYGYTF. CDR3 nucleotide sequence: TGTGCCAGCAGCTTAAGTGGGGACTCCTATGGCTACACCTTC.

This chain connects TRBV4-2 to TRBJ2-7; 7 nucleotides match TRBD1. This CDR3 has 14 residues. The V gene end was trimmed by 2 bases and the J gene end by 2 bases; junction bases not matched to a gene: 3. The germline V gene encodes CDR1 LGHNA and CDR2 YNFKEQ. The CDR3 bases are TGTGCCAGCAGCCAACCGGGACAGCCCTACGAGCAGTACTTC. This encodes CASSQPGQPYEQYF.

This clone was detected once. The DNA for the CDR3 is TGTGCCTGGAGGGGGGGGGCTAGCAATCAGCCCCAGCATTTT. Its protein product is CAWRGGASNQPQHF. This sequence joins TRBV30 and TRBJ1-5; D is perhaps TRBD1 (6 bases). The V end was cut by 3 bases, the J end by 0 bases, with 9 bases between. CDR1 is GTSNPN, CDR2 SVGIG, per germline (reference sequence). This CDR3 is 14 amino acids long. Combining the CDR3 with reference TRBV30 and TRBJ1-5 gives the whole variable domain SQTIHQWPATLVQPVGSPLSLECTVEGTSNPNLYWYRQAAGRGLQLLFYSVGIGQISSEVPQNLSASRPQDRQFILSSKKLLLSDSGFYLCAWRGGASNQPQHFGDGTRLSIL.

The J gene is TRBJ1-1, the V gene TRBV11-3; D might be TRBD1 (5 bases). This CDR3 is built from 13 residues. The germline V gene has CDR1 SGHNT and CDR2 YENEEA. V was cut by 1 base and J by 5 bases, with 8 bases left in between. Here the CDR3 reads CASSLATGTEAFF. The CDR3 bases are TGTGCCAGCAGCTTAGCAACAGGTACTGAAGCTTTCTTT. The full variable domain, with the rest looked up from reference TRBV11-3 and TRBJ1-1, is EAGVVQSPRYKIIEKKQPVAFWCNPISGHNTLYWYLQNLGQGPELLIRYENEEAVDDSQLPKDRFSAERLKGVDSTLKIQPAELGDSAVYLCASSLATGTEAFFGQGTRLTVV.

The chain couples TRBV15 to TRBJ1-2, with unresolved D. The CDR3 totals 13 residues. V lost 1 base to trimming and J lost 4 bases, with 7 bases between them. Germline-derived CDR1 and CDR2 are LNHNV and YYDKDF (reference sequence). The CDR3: CATSRGGAYGYTF. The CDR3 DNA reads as TGTGCCACCAGCAGAGGCGGAGCCTATGGCTACACCTTC.

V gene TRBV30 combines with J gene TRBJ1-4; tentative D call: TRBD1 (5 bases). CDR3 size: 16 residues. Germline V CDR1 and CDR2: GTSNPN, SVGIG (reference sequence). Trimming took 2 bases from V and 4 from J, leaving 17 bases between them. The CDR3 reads CAWSFGRRGYNEKLFF. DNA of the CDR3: TGTGCCTGGAGTTTTGGACGAAGGGGATATAATGAAAAACTGTTTTTT.

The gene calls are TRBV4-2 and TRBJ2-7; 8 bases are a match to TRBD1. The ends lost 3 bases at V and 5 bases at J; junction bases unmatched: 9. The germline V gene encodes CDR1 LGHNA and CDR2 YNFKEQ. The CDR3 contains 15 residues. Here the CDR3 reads CASSQLPGQADEQYF. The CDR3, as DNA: TGTGCCAGCAGCCAGTTACCGGGACAGGCGGACGAGCAGTACTTC.

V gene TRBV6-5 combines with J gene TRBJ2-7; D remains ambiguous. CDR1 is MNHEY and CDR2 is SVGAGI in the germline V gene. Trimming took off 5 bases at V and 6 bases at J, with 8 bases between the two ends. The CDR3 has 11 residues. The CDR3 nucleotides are TGTGCCAGCAGTGTAATGGGCGAGCAGTACTTC. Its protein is CASSVMGEQYF.